The 31 T cell receptor beta chains in this list originate from one sample, sequenced in a study of T cell repertoires in cytomegalovirus infection. TCRdb redid the calling of the reads with MiXCR, one entry per CDR3 protein. The sample lists around 430,000 distinct CDR3 sequences; about 44% were seen once. These receptors lack a known antigen. The material sequenced was cultured PBMCs, taken from culture after CMV antigen stimulation. Receptors originate from a human donor in good health (CMV status not recorded). Some clones in this sample may be carry-over from other donors' samples.

Only a few counts were recorded for this clonotype. The rearrangement uses TRBV7-4 and TRBJ1-2; D gene ambiguous. CDR1 SGHVT and CDR2 SQSDAQ come from the germline V gene. V was clipped by 5 bases and J by 3 bases, with 10 bases between them. The CDR3 sequence is 13 residues long. The CDR3 DNA reads as TGTGCCAGCAGCCCTACTGCGGACTATGGCTACACCTTC. It codes for CASSPTADYGYTF.

The V call is TRBV7-8, the J call TRBJ1-6; TRBD1 might be the D (6 bases). CDR3 length equals 15 residues. The V gene's germline CDR1 is SGHVS and CDR2 FQNEAQ. Trimming shortened V by 5 bases and J by 9 bases, and 17 bases separated the two germline ends. DNA for the CDR3: TGTGCCAGCAGCGTCGGACAGACCATAGCTTCACCCCTCCACTTT. As protein: CASSVGQTIASPLHF. The full variable domain, with the rest looked up from reference TRBV7-8 and TRBJ1-6, is GAGVSQSPRYKVAKRGQDVALRCDPISGHVSLFWYQQALGQGPEFLTYFQNEAQLDKSGLPSDRFFAERPEGSVSTLKIQRTQQEDSAVYLCASSVGQTIASPLHFGNGTRLTVT.

V and J are TRBV7-6 and TRBJ2-1; 7 bases align to TRBD1. Germline V lookup: CDR1 SGHVS, CDR2 FNYEAQ. This CDR3 has 13 residues. V was pared by 5 bases and J by 10 bases, with 8 bases of the junction left unmatched. CDR3 sequence: CASSPWTGREQFF. The DNA of the CDR3 is TGTGCCAGCAGCCCCTGGACAGGCCGGGAGCAGTTCTTC.

This clonotype has only a few counts. The chain couples TRBV19 to TRBJ2-1; a weak D match, TRBD1 (5 bases). The V gene's germline CDR1 is LNHDA and CDR2 SQIVND (reference sequence). CDR3 length equals 13 residues. Trimming left V 7 bases short and J 7 bases short, with 14 bases between. The chain's CDR3 is CASNSIRGNEQFF. The CDR3, as DNA: TGTGCCAGTAACTCCATAAGGGGTAATGAGCAGTTCTTC.

The chain's CDR3 is CASLSGIGETQYF. CDR3 bases: TGTGCCAGCCTCTCAGGAATCGGGGAGACCCAGTACTTC. The V and J genes are TRBV2 and TRBJ2-5, with unresolved D. Between the trimmed V and J ends, which lost 8 bases and 5 bases, there was a span of 15 bases. This CDR3 is built from 13 residues. Looked up from germline, CDR1 is SNHLY and CDR2 is FYNNEI.

This clonotype was picked up a small number of times. One end of the junction fails to match germline, which may point to a read error. This chain connects TRBV7-2 to TRBJ2-7; 8 bases map to TRBD2. CDR3 size: 15 residues. Germline-derived CDR1 and CDR2 are SGHTA and FQGNSA. CDR3 in DNA: TGTGCCAGCAGCGTAGCGGGGTGGAGCTCCTACGAGCAGTACTTC. As protein: CASSVAGWSSYEQYF.

This clonotype was observed many times. CDR3 sequence reads: CASSLAWGQETQYF. In nucleotides, the CDR3 is TGTGCCAGCAGCTTAGCATGGGGTCAAGAGACCCAGTACTTC. The J gene is TRBJ2-5, the V gene TRBV7-2; D ambiguous. CDR3 size: 14 residues. The germline V and J ends were trimmed by 0 bases and 2 bases, with 7 bases remaining between them. Germline CDR1 SGHTA, CDR2 FQGNSA.

The chain joins TRBV4-1 to TRBJ1-1; unclear D gene. This CDR3 comprises 14 residues. Germline assignment: CDR1 MGHRA and CDR2 YSYEKL. V lost 1 base, J lost 2 bases, and 8 bases lay in between. In DNA form, the CDR3 reads TGCGCCAGCAGCCAAGTTCAGGCTAACACTGAAGCTTTCTTT. Protein sequence: CASSQVQANTEAFF.

V usage is TRBV10-3 and J usage is TRBJ2-3, with 8 positions matching TRBD2. This CDR3 region has 17 residues. Germline lookup yields CDR1 ENHRY and CDR2 SYGVKD. V was pared by 4 bases and J by 0 bases, with 9 bases of the junction left unmatched. Here the CDR3 DNA reads TGTGCCATCAGTGGAAAAGAAGCGGGGGCTAGCACAGATACGCAGTATTTT. Translation gives CAISGKEAGASTDTQYF.

This chain connects TRBV9 to TRBJ1-2; D not resolved. In germline, CDR1 is SGDLS, CDR2 YYNGEE. The CDR3 has 14 residues. V shed 0 bases and J shed 0 bases, with 6 bases lying between them. The CDR3 DNA reads as TGTGCCAGCAGCGTAGCTGGACCTAACTATGGCTACACCTTC. Translating it yields CASSVAGPNYGYTF.

Worth noting for this clonotype: A much more abundant neighbour one base away suggests this may be a read error. In this CDR3 the conserved last residue, phenylalanine or tryptophan, is missing, so a read error is likely. V gene TRBV7-2 combines with J gene TRBJ2-2; D call uncertain. This CDR3 contains 13 residues. Germline CDR1 and CDR2: SGHTA and FQGNSA. V was clipped by 0 bases and J by 7 bases, with 6 bases between them. For the CDR3, the DNA is TGTGCCAGCAGCTTAGCCTGGGTCGGGGAGCTGTTTGTT. This sequence encodes CASSLAWVGELFV.

This clonotype was observed a handful of times. The rearrangement joins TRBV4-1 to TRBJ2-3, with TRBD2 as a possible D gene (6 bases). The ends were cut back, 3 bases at V and 1 base at J, with 14 bases in the middle. This CDR3 spans 16 amino acids. Germline V gene data show CDR1 as MGHRA and CDR2 as YSYEKL. Here the CDR3 reads CASSQGDFLRTDTQYF. In nucleotides, the CDR3 is TGCGCCAGCAGCCAGGGGGACTTCCTGCGCACAGATACGCAGTATTTT.

This clonotype has only a few counts. V usage is TRBV7-8 and J usage is TRBJ2-1; D may be TRBD1 (5 bases). This CDR3 has 15 residues. The V end was cut by 2 bases, the J end by 3 bases, with 11 bases between. Per the germline V gene, CDR1 is SGHVS and CDR2 is FQNEAQ. The CDR3: CASSLLQGNYNEQFF. The CDR3 bases are TGTGCCAGCAGCTTACTGCAGGGAAACTACAATGAGCAGTTCTTC.

This clonotype was found a few times. The rearrangement links TRBV7-9 to TRBJ2-5; D may be TRBD1 or TRBD2 (6 bases each). V was shortened by 3 bases and J by 4 bases, with 15 bases between the two germline ends. The CDR3 loop spans 15 amino acids. Germline CDR1 is SEHNR and CDR2 is FQNEAQ (reference sequence). This chain's CDR3 is CASSFGQGRRETQYF. CDR3 bases: TGTGCCAGCAGCTTCGGGCAGGGGAGGCGAGAGACCCAGTACTTC.

Many counts were recorded for this clonotype. This rearrangement joins TRBV7-2 to TRBJ2-3; perhaps TRBD2 as D (6 bases). This CDR3 has 14 residues. V was pared by 2 bases and J by 3 bases, with 9 bases between. The germline gives CDR1 SGHTA, CDR2 FQGNSA. CDR3 DNA: TGTGCCAGCAGCTTATCCAGCGGGACAGATACGCAGTATTTT. Translating gives CASSLSSGTDTQYF.

This clonotype was seen only a few times. This rearrangement joins TRBV7-2 to TRBJ1-5; unclear D gene. With 2 bases removed from V and 3 bases from J, the gap between germline ends came to 11 bases. CDR3 length equals 15 residues. From germline, CDR1 is SGHTA and CDR2 FQGNSA. This chain's CDR3 is CASSLWQAPNQPQHF. The CDR3 bases are TGTGCCAGCAGCTTATGGCAGGCCCCCAATCAGCCCCAGCATTTT.

The V and J genes are TRBV6-1 and TRBJ2-1, with D perhaps TRBD2 (6 bases). V lost 8 bases and J 2 bases, leaving 13 bases between the germline ends. Germline values: CDR1 MNHNS, CDR2 SASEGT. This CDR3 has 14 amino acids. CDR3: CASFSGGAYNEQFF. The CDR3 region has the DNA TGTGCCAGCTTTAGTGGCGGGGCCTACAATGAGCAGTTCTTC.

In the case of this clonotype: This may stem from a read error, because a much larger clone lies one nucleotide away. The V and J genes are TRBV7-2 and TRBJ1-2, with D unresolved. The germline V gene encodes CDR1 SGHTA and CDR2 FQGNSA. The CDR3 length is 16 residues. CDR3 nucleotide sequence: TGTGCCAACAGCTTGGCCACACCGAAACTCGACGGGGACTACACCTTC. Protein product: CANSLATPKLDGDYTF.

The chain combines TRBV11-2 with TRBJ2-3; D is uncertain. Germline assignment: CDR1 SGHAT and CDR2 FQNNGV. The CDR3 is 16 residues long. V was trimmed by 3 bases and J by 2 bases, leaving 15 bases between them. This CDR3 reads CASSLSGPSYTDTQYF. The CDR3 DNA reads as TGTGCCAGCAGCTTGTCCGGACCTAGTTACACAGATACGCAGTATTTT.

This clonotype has only a few counts. The chain carries TRBV7-2 and TRBJ1-5; D uncertain. Deletions cut 1 base from V and 7 bases from J, with 8 bases between. Germline loops: CDR1 SGHTA, CDR2 FQGNSA. This CDR3 is 13 amino acids long. CDR3: CASSLDIRQPQHF. CDR3 in DNA: TGTGCCAGCAGCTTAGATATACGCCAGCCCCAGCATTTT.

The rearrangement uses TRBV4-2 and TRBJ1-3; possibly TRBD1 for D (6 bases). This CDR3 contains 17 residues. Per the germline V gene, CDR1 is LGHNA and CDR2 is YNFKEQ. V was trimmed by 4 bases and J by 2 bases, leaving 18 bases between them. CDR3 protein: CASSLRRSQGTGNTIYF. DNA for the CDR3: TGTGCCAGCAGCCTCCGAAGGTCACAGGGAACTGGAAACACCATATATTTT.

The rearrangement links TRBV6-8 to TRBJ2-3, with 13 bases aligning to TRBD2. After removal of 5 bases from V and 5 bases from J, the junction contained 7 bases not matched to a gene. Per germline, CDR1 MNHGY and CDR2 SAAAGT. The CDR3 contains 16 residues. Here the CDR3 reads CASSRLAGGQGDTQYF. The CDR3 DNA is TGTGCCAGCAGTAGACTAGCGGGAGGACAGGGAGATACGCAGTATTTT.

V gene TRBV28 combines with J gene TRBJ1-2; TRBD1 aligns across 11 bases. Germline CDR1 reads MDHEN; CDR2 reads SYDVKM. Trimming cost V 5 bases and J 7 bases; bases outside gene matches: 6. The CDR3 runs 14 residues. This chain's CDR3 is CASSTRTGGSGYTF. As DNA, the CDR3 is TGTGCCAGCAGTACCCGGACAGGGGGCAGTGGCTACACCTTC.

The genes are TRBV10-3 and TRBJ2-3, with TRBD1 matching over 7 bases. J lost 0 bases, V lost 7 bases, and 4 bases had no gene match. The length of the CDR3 is 14 residues. CDR1 ENHRY and CDR2 SYGVKD come from the germline V gene. The CDR3 reads CAIKGAISTDTQYF. The CDR3 nucleotides read TGTGCCATCAAGGGGGCTATTAGCACAGATACGCAGTATTTT.

This chain joins TRBV5-1 and TRBJ2-7; D tentatively reads TRBD1 or TRBD2 (5 bases each). The V gene's germline CDR1 is SGHRS and CDR2 YFSETQ. Trimming pared 0 bases from V and 2 bases from J, leaving 12 bases between. There are 15 residues in the CDR3. The CDR3 DNA follows: TGCGCCAGCAGCTTGGCCGGGATGGGGGCCTACGAGCAGTACTTC. The encoded protein is CASSLAGMGAYEQYF. Supplemented by reference TRBV5-1 and TRBJ2-7, the full variable domain reads KAGVTQTPRYLIKTRGQQVTLSCSPISGHRSVSWYQQTPGQGLQFLFEYFSETQRNKGNFPGRFSGRQFSNSRSEMNVSTLELGDSALYLCASSLAGMGAYEQYFGPGTRLTVT.

The chain joins TRBV20-1 to TRBJ1-1; perhaps TRBD1 as D (5 bases). Trimming stripped 2 bases from V and 3 bases from J, with 10 bases between. Germline loops: CDR1 DFQATT, CDR2 SNEGSKA (reference sequence). This CDR3 comprises 13 residues. CDR3 amino acids: CSARQGFDTEAFF. The CDR3 DNA follows: TGCAGTGCTAGACAGGGTTTCGACACTGAAGCTTTCTTT.

In this sample, this clonotype turned up a few times. The rearrangement joins TRBV14 to TRBJ1-5; D is possibly TRBD1 (5 bases). The V end lost 0 bases, the J end lost 2 bases, and 14 bases lay between the germline ends. Per the germline V gene, CDR1 is SGHDN and CDR2 is FVKESK. The length of the CDR3 is 17 residues. The CDR3 DNA is TGTGCCAGCAGCCAAGATTGGGGGGACCTCGGCAATCAGCCCCAGCATTTT. Protein sequence: CASSQDWGDLGNQPQHF. Drawing the rest from reference TRBV14 and TRBJ1-5, the complete variable domain is EAGVTQFPSHSVIEKGQTVTLRCDPISGHDNLYWYRRVMGKEIKFLLHFVKESKQDESGMPNNRFLAERTGGTYSTLKVQPAELEDSGVYFCASSQDWGDLGNQPQHFGDGTRLSIL.

The chain links TRBV6-1 to TRBJ2-3; D not certain. CDR3 length equals 14 residues. Germline CDR1 and CDR2: MNHNS and SASEGT. Trimming removed 1 base at V and 1 base at J, with 6 bases between. The CDR3: CASSEGYRTDTQYF. As DNA, the CDR3 is TGTGCCAGCAGTGAAGGCTATCGCACAGATACGCAGTATTTT.

This rearrangement joins TRBV19 to TRBJ2-2, with 9 bases that match TRBD1. The CDR3 has 13 residues. The germline gives CDR1 LNHDA, CDR2 SQIVND (reference sequence). The V gene end was trimmed by 5 bases and the J gene end by 7 bases; junction bases not matched to a gene: 2. CDR3 nucleotides: TGTGCCAGTAGTGACAGGGGGGACGGGGAGCTGTTTTTT. Residues: CASSDRGDGELFF.

This clonotype turned up a few times. V is TRBV6-6 and J is TRBJ1-2; weak D call: TRBD1 (6 bases). In germline, CDR1 is MNHNY, CDR2 SVGAGI (reference sequence). Trimming took 2 bases from V and 7 from J, leaving 20 bases between them. The CDR3 is made up of 16 amino acids. The CDR3 sequence is CASSYPNDRTVFGYTF. In DNA, the CDR3 is TGTGCCAGCAGTTACCCCAATGACAGGACTGTCTTTGGCTACACCTTC.

The chain uses TRBV27 and TRBJ2-7; possibly TRBD1 for D (6 bases). Deletions cut 8 bases from V and 2 bases from J, with 16 bases between. The CDR3 runs 14 residues. Germline CDR1 MNHEY, CDR2 SMNVEV (reference sequence). CDR3 sequence reads: CASSRGRGTYEQYF. In DNA form, the CDR3 reads TGTGCCAGCTCACGGGGCAGGGGTACCTACGAGCAGTACTTC.